These 26 T cell receptor beta chains were sequenced from one sample in a study of T cells after yellow fever vaccination. TCRdb re-analysed the 5' RACE reads in MiXCR, keeping a single row per CDR3 protein. The table lists roughly 70,000 distinct CDR3 sequences, over 7.5% of them singletons. The sample was CD8+ T cells sorted from PBMCs, taken on the day of the yellow fever booster vaccination. The origin of the receptors is a young man who received the YFV17D yellow fever vaccine.

This clonotype was seen a handful of times. The V call is TRBV7-6, the J call TRBJ1-5; D possibly corresponds to TRBD1 (5 bases). The length of the CDR3 is 11 residues. CDR1 and CDR2 from the germline V gene are SGHVS and FNYEAQ. Between the trimmed V and J ends, which lost 1 base and 13 bases, there was a span of 8 bases. This CDR3 is CASSLGGRQHF. The CDR3 bases are TGTGCCAGCAGCTTAGGGGGACGACAGCATTTT.

The V gene is TRBV14, the J gene TRBJ2-1; the D gene is possibly TRBD2 (5 bases). Germline lookup yields CDR1 SGHDN and CDR2 FVKESK. V was cut by 0 bases and J by 11 bases, with 11 bases left in between. The CDR3 has 13 amino acids. The CDR3 nucleotides read TGTGCCAGCAGCCAAGACCCTGCGGGCCAGCAGTTCTTC. Translation: CASSQDPAGQQFF.

V gene TRBV30 combines with J gene TRBJ1-1, with D possibly TRBD1 on 6 matching bases. V was pared by 4 bases and J by 3 bases, with 24 bases between. The CDR3 is 17 residues long. The germline V gene has CDR1 GTSNPN and CDR2 SVGIG (reference sequence). CDR3 amino acids: CAWTLSWGAQRDTEAFF. The CDR3, as DNA: TGTGCCTGGACCCTAAGTTGGGGGGCACAAAGGGACACTGAAGCTTTCTTT. Supplemented by reference TRBV30 and TRBJ1-1, the full variable domain reads SQTIHQWPATLVQPVGSPLSLECTVEGTSNPNLYWYRQAAGRGLQLLFYSVGIGQISSEVPQNLSASRPQDRQFILSSKKLLLSDSGFYLCAWTLSWGAQRDTEAFFGQGTRLTVV.

In this sample, this clonotype turned up a few times. This sequence joins TRBV9 and TRBJ2-2, with 11 positions matching TRBD1. Per germline, CDR1 SGDLS and CDR2 YYNGEE. J gave up 9 bases and V 4 bases, and 8 bases lay outside the gene matches. The length of the CDR3 is 15 residues. The CDR3 reads CASSRTGGRPRELFF. The CDR3 DNA follows: TGTGCCAGCAGCCGGACAGGGGGCCGCCCGCGGGAGCTGTTTTTT.

The CDR3 sequence is CATSGFQGAYNEQFF. As DNA, the CDR3 is TGTGCCACCTCGGGATTTCAGGGGGCATACAATGAGCAGTTCTTC. The chain employs TRBV19 and TRBJ2-1, with 8 positions matching TRBD1. After removal of 10 bases from V and 4 bases from J, the junction contained 12 bases not matched to a gene. This CDR3 is built from 15 residues. Germline CDR1 is LNHDA and CDR2 is SQIVND (reference sequence). The variable domain in full, completed from reference TRBV19 and TRBJ2-1, reads DGGITQSPKYLFRKEGQNVTLSCEQNLNHDAMYWYRQDPGQGLRLIYYSQIVNDFQKGDIAEGYSVSREKKESFPLTVTSAQKNPTAFYLCATSGFQGAYNEQFFGPGTRLTVL.

This chain links TRBV12-3 or TRBV12-4 with TRBJ2-2; D uncertain. CDR3 length: 14 residues. Trimming took off 3 bases at V and 1 base at J, with 6 bases between the two ends. Here the CDR3 reads CASSFFLNTGELFF. The CDR3 DNA reads TGTGCCAGCAGTTTTTTTCTGAACACCGGGGAGCTGTTTTTT.

This clonotype was observed at least ten times. The chain employs TRBV29-1 and TRBJ2-7; 8 bases are shared with TRBD1. V lost 4 bases and J lost 7; bases outside the gene matches: 21. Germline V gene sequence: CDR1 SQVTM, CDR2 ANQGSEA. This CDR3 contains 17 residues. The chain's CDR3 is CSVGGSSTGAALGEQYF. The CDR3 DNA sequence: TGCAGCGTTGGTGGTAGCTCGACAGGGGCGGCCTTAGGGGAGCAGTACTTC.

This clonotype was counted at least ten times. V is TRBV29-1 and J is TRBJ2-7, with D unclear. Germline V gene data show CDR1 as SQVTM and CDR2 as ANQGSEA. The CDR3 extends over 14 amino acids. The ends were cut back, 5 bases at V and 3 bases at J, with 17 bases in the middle. The CDR3 DNA reads TGCAGCGTTTCGTTAGCCTCTCGTCACTACGAGCAGTACTTC. Residues: CSVSLASRHYEQYF.

The chain carries TRBV20-1 and TRBJ2-1; perhaps TRBD2 as D (5 bases). Germline CDR1 DFQATT, CDR2 SNEGSKA (reference sequence). V lost 0 bases and J 1 base, leaving 10 bases between the germline ends. The CDR3 has 15 residues. For the CDR3, the DNA is TGCAGTGCTAGAGATCCCGGGAATTCCTACAATGAGCAGTTCTTC. It encodes CSARDPGNSYNEQFF.

This clonotype was recorded at least ten times. This chain uses TRBV20-1 with TRBJ2-1; a possible D gene is TRBD2 (7 bases). Germline CDR1 is DFQATT and CDR2 is SNEGSKA (reference sequence). The CDR3 has 11 residues. CDR3 DNA: TGCAGCGCCTGGGGGGGCGATGAGCAGTTCTTC. It codes for CSAWGGDEQFF.

The chain employs TRBV3-1 and TRBJ2-3, with D hard to call. The CDR3 loop spans 15 amino acids. V was trimmed by 0 bases and J by 2 bases, leaving 9 bases between them. Germline V gene sequence: CDR1 LGHDT, CDR2 YNNKEL (reference sequence). In DNA form, the CDR3 reads TGTGCCAGCAGCCAAGAGGGCGGACCCACAGATACGCAGTATTTT. It yields the protein CASSQEGGPTDTQYF.

This clonotype has a handful of counts. The chain joins TRBV27 to TRBJ2-3; 8 nucleotides agree with TRBD2. The CDR3 has 20 amino acids. With 0 bases clipped from V and 3 bases from J, the junction kept 17 bases outside the gene matches. Germline lookup yields CDR1 MNHEY and CDR2 SMNVEV (reference sequence). The CDR3 nucleotides are TGTGCCAGCAGTTTATCCTTCTCTCTGCTAGCGGGTGGGGTTACAGATACGCAGTATTTT. It codes for CASSLSFSLLAGGVTDTQYF.

The table lists this clonotype with many counts. The rearrangement uses TRBV12-3 or TRBV12-4 and TRBJ2-2; D gene ambiguous. Between the trimmed V and J ends, which lost 10 bases and 6 bases, there was a span of 9 bases. CDR3 length: 11 residues. The CDR3 spells CATFGAGELFF. CDR3 sequence (DNA): TGTGCCACCTTTGGGGCCGGGGAGCTGTTTTTT.

The rearrangement joins TRBV27 to TRBJ1-1, with a possible D match to TRBD1 (5 bases). V lost 4 bases and J 8 bases, leaving 14 bases between the germline ends. The germline gives CDR1 MNHEY, CDR2 SMNVEV (reference sequence). The CDR3 loop spans 13 amino acids. The CDR3 sequence is CASSSGLGVEAFF. CDR3 in DNA: TGTGCCAGCAGTTCGGGATTGGGGGTAGAAGCTTTCTTT.

This clonotype showed up many times. V and J are TRBV4-3 and TRBJ2-7; tentatively, D is TRBD1 or TRBD2 (5 bases each). The CDR3 extends over 16 amino acids. CDR1 is LGHNA, CDR2 YSLEER, per germline. The V gene lost 0 bases and the J gene lost 5 bases, with 17 bases spanning the gap. CDR3 DNA sequence: TGCGCCAGCAGCCAAGATAGTAGCAGGGACCTTGACGAGCAGTACTTC. It specifies CASSQDSSRDLDEQYF.

The sample holds a few counts of this clonotype. The rearrangement uses TRBV20-1 and TRBJ2-7; D may correspond to TRBD1 or TRBD2 (7 bases each). Germline loops: CDR1 DFQATT, CDR2 SNEGSKA (reference sequence). V was clipped by 6 bases and J by 5 bases, with 20 bases between them. The CDR3 runs to 14 residues. The CDR3 nucleotides read TGCAGTGCCGAAAAAAGCGGGACAGACCACGAGCAGTACTTC. Its protein product is CSAEKSGTDHEQYF.

This clonotype was observed at least ten times. V and J are TRBV4-3 and TRBJ2-1; TRBD2 aligns across 10 bases. This CDR3 has 15 residues. Germline loops: CDR1 LGHNA, CDR2 YSLEER. V shed 3 bases and J 4 bases; nucleotides not matched to a gene: 3. Here the CDR3 DNA reads TGCGCCAGCAGCCATACTAGCGGGGATTACAATGAGCAGTTCTTC. Translation gives CASSHTSGDYNEQFF.

In its sample, this clonotype was seen a few times. Here the CDR3 DNA reads TGCAGCGTTGACGGGGTCCTCCAAGAGACCCAGTACTTC. Translated, it gives CSVDGVLQETQYF. The chain uses TRBV29-1 and TRBJ2-5; D is perhaps TRBD2 (5 bases). Germline CDR1 and CDR2: SQVTM and ANQGSEA. The V end was cut by 3 bases, the J end by 1 base, with 9 bases between. The CDR3 contains 13 residues.

This chain uses TRBV7-8 with TRBJ2-7, with TRBD2 as a possible D gene (6 bases). Trimming cost V 5 bases and J 4 bases, with 24 bases left between them. The CDR3 is 17 amino acids. CDR1 is SGHVS and CDR2 is FQNEAQ in the germline V gene. CDR3 loop: CASSQPSGGFMIYEQYF. CDR3 coding DNA: TGTGCCAGCAGCCAACCCAGTGGGGGGTTCATGATTTACGAGCAGTACTTC.

This clonotype came up a few times. The V and J genes are TRBV6-1 and TRBJ2-2; 7 bases fit TRBD1. This CDR3 is built from 15 residues. The junction had 7 bases not matched to a gene; V was cut back by 6 bases and J by 3 bases. Germline V gives CDR1 MNHNS, CDR2 SASEGT. The DNA for the CDR3 is TGTGCCAGCAGGGCCGGGACAGACTACACCGGGGAGCTGTTTTTT. Its translation is CASRAGTDYTGELFF.

A few counts support this clonotype. One junction end does not reproduce the germline sequence, and a read error may be involved. The chain combines TRBV7-6 with TRBJ2-1; D gene uncertain. The CDR3 is made up of 8 amino acids. Per germline, CDR1 SGHVS and CDR2 FNYEAQ. The CDR3 is CTSRPPGF. As DNA, the CDR3 is TGTACCAGCAGGCCCCCAGGCTTC.

The sample holds a few counts of this clonotype. The chain carries TRBV7-8 and TRBJ2-3; D is ambiguous. Germline V gene data show CDR1 as SGHVS and CDR2 as FQNEAQ. The CDR3 covers 15 residues. V was pared by 4 bases and J by 0 bases, with 11 bases between. DNA for the CDR3: TGTGCCAGCAGCTCCCAACGTGTAAGCACAGATACGCAGTATTTT. It is translated as CASSSQRVSTDTQYF.

This clonotype was found many times. J is TRBJ2-1 and V is TRBV19; the D gene is possibly TRBD2 (5 bases). The length of the CDR3 is 13 residues. Trimming took 6 bases from V and 2 from J, leaving 8 bases between them. CDR1 and CDR2 from the germline V gene are LNHDA and SQIVND (reference sequence). This CDR3 reads CASSGVTYNEQFF. The CDR3 region has the DNA TGTGCCAGTAGCGGGGTTACCTACAATGAGCAGTTCTTC.

This clonotype was observed a few times. The V call is TRBV12-3 or TRBV12-4, the J call TRBJ2-1; 7 nucleotides align to TRBD1. J gave up 2 bases and V 6 bases, and 10 bases lay outside the gene matches. The CDR3 length is 16 residues. The CDR3 coding sequence is TGTGCCAGCAGCTTATGGGACAGCCCTACCTACAATGAGCAGTTCTTC. Translation gives CASSLWDSPTYNEQFF.

This clonotype showed up just a few times. CDR3 sequence reads: CATSRPRADTQYF. CDR3 coding DNA: TGTGCCACCAGCAGACCTAGGGCAGATACGCAGTATTTT. The chain combines TRBV15 with TRBJ2-3, with D unclear. This CDR3 contains 13 residues. Germline CDR1 reads LNHNV; CDR2 reads YYDKDF (reference sequence). Trimming shortened V by 2 bases and J by 4 bases, and 7 bases separated the two germline ends.

This clonotype came up a few times. This sequence joins TRBV7-8 and TRBJ2-5; 9 bases are a match to TRBD1. V was pared by 3 bases and J by 0 bases, with 11 bases of the junction left unmatched. The CDR3 loop spans 18 amino acids. Germline values: CDR1 SGHVS, CDR2 FQNEAQ. The CDR3 sequence: CASSFPRDRVMNQETQYF. The DNA for the CDR3 is TGTGCCAGCAGCTTCCCCCGGGACAGGGTAATGAACCAAGAGACCCAGTACTTC.